The 8 T cell receptor beta chains below come from one sample, sequenced in a study of vaccination and CD4 T cells after COVID-19. An Oncomine TCR Beta short-read assay was used to sequence the DNA from cultured CD4+ T cells. TCRdb recomputed calls from the PCR reads with MiXCR, one row per CDR3 protein. This table holds 20,000 to 30,000 distinct CDR3 sequences, 40% to 45% found once. The time point: late sampling 161 to 241 days after vaccination in a few convalescent patients. Treatment meaning: 10-day PBMC culture with coronavirus spike peptide pools or control peptides (ViraFEST assay). For these TCRs, the target antigens are not known. Sequencing used CD4+ T cells from blood, cultured in vitro, obtained about 7 months after SARS-CoV-2 vaccination. Receptors were obtained from a human donor who had recovered from COVID-19.

The chain links TRBV6-1 to TRBJ1-1; maybe TRBD1 (6 bases). The CDR3 loop spans 15 amino acids. The V end was cut by 11 bases, the J end by 0 bases, with 19 bases between. Germline V gene data show CDR1 as MNHNS and CDR2 as SASEGT. The CDR3 sequence is CAGTPGQPMNTEAFF. The CDR3 bases are TGTGCCGGGACCCCGGGACAACCCATGAACACTGAAGCTTTCTTT.

CDR3 protein: CASTTGWGAYNEQFF. CDR3 nucleotides: TGTGCCAGTACTACCGGATGGGGGGCATACAATGAGCAGTTCTTC. The chain recombines TRBV19 with TRBJ2-1; D is possibly TRBD1 or TRBD2 (6 bases each). With 7 bases removed from V and 4 bases from J, the gap between germline ends came to 17 bases. This CDR3 spans 15 amino acids. Germline V gene sequence: CDR1 LNHDA, CDR2 SQIVND (reference sequence). Drawing the rest from reference TRBV19 and TRBJ2-1, the complete variable domain is DGGITQSPKYLFRKEGQNVTLSCEQNLNHDAMYWYRQDPGQGLRLIYYSQIVNDFQKGDIAEGYSVSREKKESFPLTVTSAQKNPTAFYLCASTTGWGAYNEQFFGPGTRLTVL.

This clonotype appeared a few times. V and J are TRBV20-1 and TRBJ2-1; D is tentatively TRBD1 or TRBD2 (5 bases each). This CDR3 has 15 amino acids. V was clipped by 4 bases and J by 6 bases, with 19 bases between them. Per the germline V gene, CDR1 is DFQATT and CDR2 is SNEGSKA (reference sequence). The CDR3 DNA follows: TGCAGTGCTAACGATGGCGGGCAGGGCCGCAATGAGCAGTTCTTC. Encoded protein: CSANDGGQGRNEQFF.

The genes are TRBV20-1 and TRBJ1-5; D gene uncertain. The CDR3 covers 14 residues. V was clipped by 2 bases and J by 1 base, with 9 bases between them. Germline CDR1 DFQATT, CDR2 SNEGSKA (reference sequence). CDR3 nucleotide sequence: TGCAGTGCTAGACAAAGTCTCAGCAATCAGCCCCAGCATTTT. The encoded protein is CSARQSLSNQPQHF.

This chain uses TRBV21-1 with TRBJ2-7; the table calls TRBD1, which could not be checked here. TRBV21-1 is a pseudogene locus. This CDR3 is 13 amino acids long. The CDR3 loop reads CASGGTGAYEQYF. CDR3 coding DNA: TGTGCCAGCGGGGGTACGGGGGCCTACGAGCAGTACTTC.

The rearrangement uses TRBV28 and TRBJ2-2; no reliable D call. The CDR3 extends over 12 amino acids. The V gene's germline CDR1 is MDHEN and CDR2 SYDVKM. V dropped 7 bases and J dropped 7 bases, with 10 bases sitting between them. CDR3 DNA: TGTGCCAGCAATGACGGTGGCGGGGAGCTGTTTTTT. Translating gives CASNDGGGELFF.

V usage is TRBV2 and J usage is TRBJ1-5, with D perhaps matching TRBD1 (6 bases). The ends were cut back, 5 bases at V and 4 bases at J, with 9 bases in the middle. Germline loops: CDR1 SNHLY, CDR2 FYNNEI. The CDR3 totals 13 residues. For the CDR3, the DNA is TGTGCCAGCAGTCAACAGGGAAATCAGCCCCAGCATTTT. Encoded protein: CASSQQGNQPQHF.

A few counts support this clonotype. This chain links TRBV6-1 with TRBJ2-1; weak D call: TRBD2 (7 bases). From germline, CDR1 is MNHNS and CDR2 SASEGT. V was clipped by 6 bases and J by 4 bases, with 19 bases between them. The CDR3 totals 16 residues. The CDR3 DNA is TGTGCCAGCAGCGCGGCTGGGGGCGGGAGTTACAATGAGCAGTTCTTC. This codes for CASSAAGGGSYNEQFF.